This T cell receptor (beta chain) came from a study of T cells expressing NK-cell markers. Overall study: The TCR beta repertoires were obtained from sorted CD3+CD56+NKG2C+, CD3+CD56+NKG2C- and CD3+CD56-NKG2C+ T cells. HCMV seropositivity marked most of the eight sequenced donors; one was seronegative.

Comment on this clonotype: Its antigen is still unknown.

This CDR3 has 14 amino acids. Per germline, CDR1 DFQATT and CDR2 SNEGSKA (reference sequence). Broader study findings: Each of over 5 donors carried dominant NKG2C+ clonotypes accounting for about 1.0-7.0% of CD8+ T cells.

As the method of synthesis, 5'RACE template switching with UMIs yielded TCR beta cDNA. TCRdb re-analyzed the 5' RACE reads; it lists each CDR3 protein once, without DNA. The repertoire table contains around 100,000 distinct CDR3 sequences. The TCR originated in a woman between 18 and 70 years old in good health. Material for sequencing was blood T cells: a sorted CD56 or NKG2C T cell subset, CD4+ or CD8+ T cells, or bulk PBMC T cells (not recorded which). The chain links TRBV20-1 to TRBJ2-7; the TRBD2 assignment by TCRdb is unverifiable without DNA. CDR3 residues: CSGGSGRASYEQYF.